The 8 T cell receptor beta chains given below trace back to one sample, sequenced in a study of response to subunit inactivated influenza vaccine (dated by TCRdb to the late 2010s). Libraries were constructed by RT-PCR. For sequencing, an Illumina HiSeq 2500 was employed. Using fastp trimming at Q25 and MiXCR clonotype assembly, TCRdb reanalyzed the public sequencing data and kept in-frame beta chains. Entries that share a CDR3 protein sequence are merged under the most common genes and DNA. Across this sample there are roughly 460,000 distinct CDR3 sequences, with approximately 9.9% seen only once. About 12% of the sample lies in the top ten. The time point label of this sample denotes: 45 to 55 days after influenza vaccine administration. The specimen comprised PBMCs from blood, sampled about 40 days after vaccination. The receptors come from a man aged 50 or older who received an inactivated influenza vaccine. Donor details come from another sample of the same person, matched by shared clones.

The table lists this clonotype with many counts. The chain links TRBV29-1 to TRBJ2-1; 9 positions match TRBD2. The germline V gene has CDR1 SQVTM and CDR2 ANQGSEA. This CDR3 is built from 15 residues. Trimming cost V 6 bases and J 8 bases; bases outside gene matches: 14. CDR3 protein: CSVDTGPSGMDEQFF. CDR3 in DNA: TGCAGCGTCGATACCGGGCCTAGCGGGATGGATGAGCAGTTCTTC.

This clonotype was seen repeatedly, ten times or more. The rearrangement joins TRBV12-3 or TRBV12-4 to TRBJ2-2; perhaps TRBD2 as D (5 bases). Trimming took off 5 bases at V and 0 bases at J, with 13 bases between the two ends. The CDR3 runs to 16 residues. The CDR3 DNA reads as TGTGCCAGCAGTCTCCGGCCGGGATCGAACACCGGGGAGCTGTTTTTT. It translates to CASSLRPGSNTGELFF.

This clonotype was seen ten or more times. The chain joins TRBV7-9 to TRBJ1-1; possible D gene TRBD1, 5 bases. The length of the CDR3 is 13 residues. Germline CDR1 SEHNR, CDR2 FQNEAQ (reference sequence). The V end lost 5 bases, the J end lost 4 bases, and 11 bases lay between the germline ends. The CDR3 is CASSQGFGTEAFF. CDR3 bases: TGTGCCAGCAGCCAGGGATTCGGCACTGAAGCTTTCTTT.

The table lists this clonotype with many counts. The CDR3 sequence: CASSPAGTAYEQYF. The CDR3 DNA is TGTGCCAGCAGCCCTGCCGGGACGGCCTACGAGCAGTACTTC. The chain combines TRBV4-2 with TRBJ2-7; D is possibly TRBD1 or TRBD2 (5 bases each). This CDR3 is 14 amino acids long. V shed 4 bases and J shed 2 bases, with 12 bases lying between them. Germline V gives CDR1 LGHNA, CDR2 YNFKEQ.

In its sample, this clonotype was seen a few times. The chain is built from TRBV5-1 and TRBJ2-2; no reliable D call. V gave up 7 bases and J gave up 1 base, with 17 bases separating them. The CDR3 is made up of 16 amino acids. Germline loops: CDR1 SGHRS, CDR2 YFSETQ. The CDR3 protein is CASGLTATKNTGELFF. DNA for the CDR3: TGCGCCAGCGGCCTAACAGCAACCAAGAACACCGGGGAGCTGTTTTTT.

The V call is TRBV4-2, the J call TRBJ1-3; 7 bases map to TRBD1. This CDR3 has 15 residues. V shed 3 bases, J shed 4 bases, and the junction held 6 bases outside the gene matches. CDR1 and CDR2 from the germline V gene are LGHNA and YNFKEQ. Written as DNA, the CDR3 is TGTGCCAGCAGCCACCGGGACAGCGACGGAAACACCATATATTTT. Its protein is CASSHRDSDGNTIYF.

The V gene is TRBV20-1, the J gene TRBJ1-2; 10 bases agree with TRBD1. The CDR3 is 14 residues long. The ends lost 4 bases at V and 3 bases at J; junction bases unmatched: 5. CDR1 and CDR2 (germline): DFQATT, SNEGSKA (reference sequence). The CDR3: CSATRQGADYGYTF. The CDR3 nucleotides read TGCAGTGCTACCAGACAGGGGGCCGACTATGGCTACACCTTC.

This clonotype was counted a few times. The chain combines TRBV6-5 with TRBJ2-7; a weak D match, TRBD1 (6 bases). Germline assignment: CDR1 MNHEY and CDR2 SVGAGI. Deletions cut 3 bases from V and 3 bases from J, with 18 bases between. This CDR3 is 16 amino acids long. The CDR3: CASSYPNRTENYEQYF. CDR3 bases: TGTGCCAGCAGTTATCCCAACCGGACAGAAAACTACGAGCAGTACTTC.